The 3 T cell receptor beta chains listed next were all sequenced from one sample in a study of blood T cell repertoires in COVID-19. Measured with immunoSEQ multiplex PCR; TCRdb has only the in-frame clones, and not every one. Among under 150,000 clones listed, 60% to 85% were seen once. What was sequenced was peripheral blood. Receptors originate from a man aged 50-59 years with active or convalescent COVID-19.

This chain connects TRBV19 to TRBJ2-7, with a tentative D call TRBD2 (5 bases). Trimming took 6 bases from V and 0 from J, leaving 15 bases between them. CDR3 size: 15 residues. Germline V CDR1 and CDR2: LNHDA, SQIVND (reference sequence). CDR3 DNA sequence: TGTGCCAGTAGAGGCGGCGGGCTAGGCTCCTACGAGCAGTACTTC. Amino acid sequence: CASRGGGLGSYEQYF.

This clone was seen only once. The chain is built from TRBV6-5 and TRBJ1-3; maybe TRBD1 (5 bases). CDR1 and CDR2 (germline): MNHEY, SVGAGI. This CDR3 region has 15 residues. V was pared by 8 bases and J by 0 bases, with 14 bases between. CDR3 loop: CASDLTGFSGNTIYF. CDR3 in DNA: TGTGCCAGCGACCTAACAGGTTTCTCTGGAAACACCATATATTTT.

V and J are TRBV18 and TRBJ1-2; 7 nucleotides align to TRBD1. Trimming removed 7 bases from V and 6 bases from J; junction bases left unmatched: 17. The germline CDR1 and CDR2 sequences are KGHSH and LQKENI. The CDR3 loop spans 16 amino acids. The CDR3 region has the DNA TGTGCCAGCTTCCATTCAATTGACAGGGAATCTCATGGCTACACCTTC. Residues: CASFHSIDRESHGYTF.